One sample yielded the 13 T cell receptor beta chains listed below, sequenced in a study of post-analysis software for immune sequencing data. Libraries were made from TCR beta cDNA, and they carried unique molecular identifiers. One entry per CDR3 protein, called by TCRdb with MiXCR from the PCR reads. The table includes approximately 160,000 distinct CDR3 sequences, roughly 30% detected once. Their antigens are not known. Study-wide points: Compared with controls, patients had more of 4 or 5 TRBV segments, including TRBV5-6, TRBV5-1 and TRBV20-1.

The sequencing sample was made of blood. The receptors stem from a girl aged 10-17 years with multiple sclerosis.

This clonotype was seen more than once but under ten times. This chain joins TRBV5-1 and TRBJ1-2; perhaps TRBD1 as D (6 bases). Trimming took off 4 bases at V and 1 base at J, with 17 bases between the two ends. This CDR3 has 16 residues. Germline-derived CDR1 and CDR2 are SGHRS and YFSETQ. The CDR3 sequence is CASSMTGSTLNYGYTF. In DNA, the CDR3 is TGCGCCAGCAGCATGACAGGCTCTACCCTTAACTATGGCTACACCTTC.

The chain carries TRBV9 and TRBJ1-4, with 10 bases fitting TRBD1. The CDR3 is made up of 15 amino acids. The V and J ends lost 0 bases and 8 bases, in that order; junction bases with no gene match: 4. From germline, CDR1 is SGDLS and CDR2 YYNGEE. The CDR3 nucleotides read TGTGCCAGCAGCGTAGACGGGACAGGGGAAGAAAAACTGTTTTTT. It encodes CASSVDGTGEEKLFF.

There are a few counts of this clonotype. The chain recombines TRBV24-1 with TRBJ1-2; D ambiguous. Trimming left V 1 base short and J 7 bases short, with 9 bases between. Germline V lookup: CDR1 KGHDR, CDR2 SFDVKD. The CDR3 sequence is 13 residues long. CDR3 in amino acids: CATSDFEGSGYTF. CDR3 DNA sequence: TGTGCCACCAGTGATTTTGAGGGTTCTGGCTACACCTTC.

This clonotype was recorded a few times. The chain carries TRBV11-2 and TRBJ1-1, with a tentative D call TRBD1 (5 bases). V lost 3 bases and J 7 bases, leaving 12 bases between the germline ends. The germline CDR1 and CDR2 sequences are SGHAT and FQNNGV. This CDR3 spans 13 amino acids. The CDR3 is CASSFSGTGEAFF. As DNA, the CDR3 is TGTGCCAGCAGCTTTTCCGGGACGGGTGAAGCTTTCTTT.

This clonotype came up many times. The V and J genes are TRBV6-5 and TRBJ1-2; 9 bases agree with TRBD1. The CDR3 totals 14 residues. Unmatched junction bases numbered 10, after V lost 7 bases and J lost 7 bases. Germline-derived CDR1 and CDR2 are MNHEY and SVGAGI. The CDR3 DNA is TGTGCCAGCAAGCGACCGGGACAGGGAATTGGCTACACCTTC. It yields the protein CASKRPGQGIGYTF.

In its sample, this clonotype was seen many times. CDR3 nucleotide sequence: TGTGCCATCAGCGATCTAATGACTAGCGGGCCCTACGAGCAGTACTTC. Its protein product is CAISDLMTSGPYEQYF. The rearrangement joins TRBV10-3 to TRBJ2-7; TRBD2 agrees at 10 bases. Germline V gene lookup returns CDR1 ENHRY and CDR2 SYGVKD. This CDR3 has 16 residues. The V and J ends lost 6 bases and 2 bases, in that order; junction bases with no gene match: 10.

The chain carries TRBV27 and TRBJ1-1; 11 nucleotides line up with TRBD1. Trimming cost V 3 bases and J 4 bases; bases outside gene matches: 7. Germline V gene sequence: CDR1 MNHEY, CDR2 SMNVEV (reference sequence). The CDR3 length is 16 residues. The CDR3, as DNA: TGTGCCAGCAGTTTTATCGTCGGACAGGGGGCCACTGAAGCTTTCTTT. It translates to CASSFIVGQGATEAFF.

This clonotype has a count of ten or more. The chain recombines TRBV6-5 with TRBJ2-3; D is uncertain. The CDR3 is made up of 14 amino acids. The ends were cut back, 6 bases at V and 3 bases at J, with 13 bases in the middle. Germline values: CDR1 MNHEY, CDR2 SVGAGI. CDR3 sequence: CASSPTLRTDTQYF. As DNA, the CDR3 is TGTGCCAGCAGCCCGACCCTAAGGACAGATACGCAGTATTTT.

This clonotype was seen repeatedly, ten times or more. V gene TRBV6-5 combines with J gene TRBJ2-5; a weak D match, TRBD1 (6 bases). Germline loops: CDR1 MNHEY, CDR2 SVGAGI. Trimming left V 0 bases short and J 5 bases short, with 10 bases between. CDR3 length: 14 residues. Here the CDR3 reads CASSYSGARETQYF. The CDR3 DNA follows: TGTGCCAGCAGTTACTCGGGGGCCCGGGAGACCCAGTACTTC.

In this sample, this clonotype turned up many times. The chain employs TRBV4-2 and TRBJ2-3; D is possibly TRBD2 (6 bases). V lost 1 base, J lost 1 base, and 9 bases lay in between. This CDR3 comprises 15 residues. Germline V gives CDR1 LGHNA, CDR2 YNFKEQ. The CDR3 loop is CASSQGASGTDTQYF. The DNA for the CDR3 is TGTGCCAGCAGCCAAGGGGCTAGCGGCACAGATACGCAGTATTTT.

The rearrangement links TRBV16 to TRBJ2-1; D tentatively fits TRBD1 or TRBD2 (5 bases each). This CDR3 has 12 residues. Trimming cost V 8 bases and J 6 bases, with 11 bases left between them. Germline V gives CDR1 KGHSY, CDR2 FQNENV. Written as DNA, the CDR3 is TGTGCCAGCGGAGACAGCGGCAATGAGCAGTTCTTC. It is translated as CASGDSGNEQFF.

This rearrangement joins TRBV28 to TRBJ2-5, with D perhaps matching TRBD2 (5 bases). The end of the DNA is better explained by TRBJ2-7, so the J call may be wrong. This CDR3 spans 13 amino acids. CDR1 is MDHEN, CDR2 SYDVKM, per germline. The CDR3 is CASSLYEGPEQYF. CDR3 nucleotides: TGTGCCAGCAGTTTATACGAGGGCCCCGAGCAGTACTTC.

The chain recombines TRBV7-2 with TRBJ2-1; 8 bases map to TRBD2. CDR3 length equals 15 residues. After removal of 1 base from V and 5 bases from J, the junction contained 4 bases not matched to a gene. Germline-derived CDR1 and CDR2 are SGHTA and FQGNSA. CDR3 loop: CASSLGTSRNNEQFF. CDR3 sequence (DNA): TGTGCCAGCAGCTTAGGGACTAGCAGAAACAATGAGCAGTTCTTC.